This T cell receptor (beta chain) was found in a study of OX40 agonist ivuxolimab in advanced cancers. Turning to the study itself: Age averaged approximately 60 years (range about 23 to 85), and more than 80% were male.

CDR3 size: 14 residues. Trimming shortened V by 0 bases and J by 2 bases, and 6 bases separated the two germline ends. Per germline, CDR1 SGDLS and CDR2 YYNGEE. A remark on this clone: Its antigen remains unidentified.

Study-wide points: The expanded peripheral T cells' antigen specificity was not determined.

TCRdb keeps only in-frame clones here, not all; method: immunoSEQ multiplex PCR. The sample has fewer than 20,000 clones; 75% to 90% are singletons. This TCR was recovered from an adult with an advanced solid tumor such as melanoma, head and neck, liver or kidney cancer. Sequencing was performed on CD4+ or CD8+ T cells sorted from blood, taken in a trial of the OX40 agonist ivuxolimab. This chain links TRBV9 with TRBJ1-3; the D gene is possibly TRBD1 (5 bases). The CDR3 DNA sequence: TGTGCCAGCAGCGTAGCGGGACCTGGAAACACCATATATTTT. This encodes CASSVAGPGNTIYF.